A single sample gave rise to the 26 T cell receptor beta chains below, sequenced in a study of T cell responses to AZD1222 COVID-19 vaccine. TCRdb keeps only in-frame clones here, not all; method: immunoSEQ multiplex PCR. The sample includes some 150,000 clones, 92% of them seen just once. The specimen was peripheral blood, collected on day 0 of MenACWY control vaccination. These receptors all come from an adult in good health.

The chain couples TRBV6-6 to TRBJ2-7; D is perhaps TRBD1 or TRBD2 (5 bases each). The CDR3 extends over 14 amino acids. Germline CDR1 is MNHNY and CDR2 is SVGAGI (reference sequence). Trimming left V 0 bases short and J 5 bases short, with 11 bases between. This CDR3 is CASSYSKVGDEQYF. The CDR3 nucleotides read TGTGCCAGCAGTTACTCGAAGGTGGGGGACGAGCAGTACTTC.

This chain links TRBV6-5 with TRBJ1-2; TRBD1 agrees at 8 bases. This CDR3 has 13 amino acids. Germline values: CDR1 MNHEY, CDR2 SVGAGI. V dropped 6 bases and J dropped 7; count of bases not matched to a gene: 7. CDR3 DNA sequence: TGTGCCAGCAGCCAAACAGGGGGGGCTGGCTACACCTTC. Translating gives CASSQTGGAGYTF.

In DNA form, the CDR3 reads TGCAGTGCTAGTCCATGGGGGGAGGACTATGGCTACACCTTC. It is translated as CSASPWGEDYGYTF. The genes are TRBV20-1 and TRBJ1-2; tentatively, D is TRBD1 (5 bases). Trimming cost V 3 bases and J 3 bases, with 14 bases left between them. Germline V CDR1 and CDR2: DFQATT, SNEGSKA (reference sequence). This CDR3 spans 14 amino acids.

The CDR3 bases are TGTGCCATCAGTGAGTCAGAGACCCAGTACTTC. This translates into CAISESETQYF. The chain couples TRBV10-3 to TRBJ2-5; D gene ambiguous. V shed 0 bases and J shed 4 bases, with 0 bases lying between them. CDR1 is ENHRY and CDR2 is SYGVKD in the germline V gene. The CDR3 has 11 residues.

CDR3 loop: CASSYSFRDRENQPQHF. The CDR3 bases are TGTGCCAGCAGTTACTCCTTTAGAGACAGGGAAAATCAGCCCCAGCATTTT. This chain uses TRBV6-2 or TRBV6-3 with TRBJ1-5, with TRBD1 identical over 7 bases. This CDR3 is built from 17 residues. With V trimmed by 0 bases and J by 4 bases, 9 bases remained unmatched. CDR1 MNHEY and CDR2 SVGEGT come from the germline V gene.

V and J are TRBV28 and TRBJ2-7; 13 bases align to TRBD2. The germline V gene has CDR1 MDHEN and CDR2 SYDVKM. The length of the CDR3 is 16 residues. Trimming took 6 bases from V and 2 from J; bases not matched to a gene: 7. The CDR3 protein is CASRGTSGVWAYEQYF. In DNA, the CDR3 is TGTGCCAGCAGAGGGACTAGCGGGGTTTGGGCCTACGAGCAGTACTTC. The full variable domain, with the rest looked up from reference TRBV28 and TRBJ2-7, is DVKVTQSSRYLVKRTGEKVFLECVQDMDHENMFWYRQDPGLGLRLIYFSYDVKMKEKGDIPEGYSVSREKKERFSLILESASTNQTSMYLCASRGTSGVWAYEQYFGPGTRLTVT.

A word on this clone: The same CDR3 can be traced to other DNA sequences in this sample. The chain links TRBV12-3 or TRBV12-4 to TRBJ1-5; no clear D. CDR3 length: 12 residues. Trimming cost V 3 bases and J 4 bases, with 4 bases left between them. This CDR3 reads CASSFGNQPQHF. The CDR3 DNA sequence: TGTGCCAGCAGTTTCGGGAATCAGCCCCAGCATTTT.

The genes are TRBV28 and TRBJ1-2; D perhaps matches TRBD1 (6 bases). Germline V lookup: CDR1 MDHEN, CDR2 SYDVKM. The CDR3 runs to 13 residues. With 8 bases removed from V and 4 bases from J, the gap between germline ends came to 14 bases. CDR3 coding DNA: TGTGCCAGCGGGGGGACAACCCTCTATGGCTACACCTTC. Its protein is CASGGTTLYGYTF.

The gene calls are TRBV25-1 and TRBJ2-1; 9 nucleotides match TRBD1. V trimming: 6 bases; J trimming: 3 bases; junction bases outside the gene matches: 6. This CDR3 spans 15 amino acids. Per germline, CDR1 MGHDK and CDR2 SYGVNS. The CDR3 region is CASSWTGVLYNEQFF. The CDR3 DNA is TGTGCCAGCAGCTGGACAGGGGTCCTCTACAATGAGCAGTTCTTC.

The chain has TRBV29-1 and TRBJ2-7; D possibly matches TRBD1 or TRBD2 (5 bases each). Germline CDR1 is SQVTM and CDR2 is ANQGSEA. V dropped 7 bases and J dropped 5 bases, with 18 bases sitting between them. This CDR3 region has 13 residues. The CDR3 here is CSARGGLSDEQYF. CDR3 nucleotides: TGCAGCGCCCGGGGCGGCCTGAGCGACGAGCAGTACTTC.

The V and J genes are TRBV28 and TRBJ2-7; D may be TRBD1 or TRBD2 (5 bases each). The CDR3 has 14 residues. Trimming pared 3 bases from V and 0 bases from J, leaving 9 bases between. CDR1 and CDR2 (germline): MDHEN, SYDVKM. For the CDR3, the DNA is TGTGCCAGCAGTTTTGGGACCCCCTCCTACGAGCAGTACTTC. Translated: CASSFGTPSYEQYF.

The CDR3 DNA reads as TGTGCCAGCAGCAAAGGGGGGTCGGGTAAGACCTACGAGCAGTACTTC. Protein: CASSKGGSGKTYEQYF. J is TRBJ2-7 and V is TRBV21-1. TRBV21-1 is shown as a pseudogene. The CDR3 runs to 16 residues.

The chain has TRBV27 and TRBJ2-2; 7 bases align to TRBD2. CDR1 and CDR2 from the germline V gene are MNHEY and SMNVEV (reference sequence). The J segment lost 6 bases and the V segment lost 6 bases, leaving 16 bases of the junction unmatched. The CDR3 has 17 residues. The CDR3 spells CASSPTHLTSIAGELFF. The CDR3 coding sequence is TGTGCCAGCAGCCCTACCCATTTGACTAGCATTGCCGGGGAGCTGTTTTTT.

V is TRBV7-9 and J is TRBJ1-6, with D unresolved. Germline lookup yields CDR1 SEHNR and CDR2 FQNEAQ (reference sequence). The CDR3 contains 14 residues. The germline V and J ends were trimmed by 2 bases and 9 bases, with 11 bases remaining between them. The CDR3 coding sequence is TGTGCCAGCAGCTTAAGTAGGGTAGCTTCACCCCTCCACTTT. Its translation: CASSLSRVASPLHF.

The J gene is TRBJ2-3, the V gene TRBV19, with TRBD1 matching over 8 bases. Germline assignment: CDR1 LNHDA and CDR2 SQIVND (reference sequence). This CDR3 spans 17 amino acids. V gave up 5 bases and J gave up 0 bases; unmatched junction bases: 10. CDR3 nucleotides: TGTGCCAGTAGTTCTCAGGGGGCACTGACTAGCACAGATACGCAGTATTTT. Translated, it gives CASSSQGALTSTDTQYF.

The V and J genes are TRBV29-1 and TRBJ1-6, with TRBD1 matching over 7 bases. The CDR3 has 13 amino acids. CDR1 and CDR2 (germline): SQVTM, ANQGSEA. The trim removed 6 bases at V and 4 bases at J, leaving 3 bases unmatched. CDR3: CSVAQGYNSPLHF. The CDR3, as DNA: TGCAGCGTGGCACAGGGGTATAATTCACCCCTCCACTTT. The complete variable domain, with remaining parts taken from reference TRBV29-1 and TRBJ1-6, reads SAVISQKPSRDICQRGTSLTIQCQVDSQVTMMFWYRQQPGQSLTLIATANQGSEATYESGFVIDKFPISRPNLTFSTLTVSNMSPEDSSIYLCSVAQGYNSPLHFGNGTRLTVT.

The CDR3 DNA follows: TGTGCCAGCAGCTTAGACGGCCAGATCGGCAATCAGCCCCAGCATTTT. Translating gives CASSLDGQIGNQPQHF. The chain is built from TRBV11-2 and TRBJ1-5, with D unresolved. This CDR3 region has 16 residues. Per germline, CDR1 SGHAT and CDR2 FQNNGV. Deletions cut 0 bases from V and 2 bases from J, with 11 bases between.

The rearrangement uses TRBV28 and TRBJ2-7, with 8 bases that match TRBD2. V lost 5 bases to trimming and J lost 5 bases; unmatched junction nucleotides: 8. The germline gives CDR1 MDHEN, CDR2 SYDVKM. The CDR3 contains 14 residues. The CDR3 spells CASSTKAGVHEQYF. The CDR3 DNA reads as TGTGCCAGCAGTACTAAAGCGGGAGTGCACGAGCAGTACTTC. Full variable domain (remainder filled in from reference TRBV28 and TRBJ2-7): DVKVTQSSRYLVKRTGEKVFLECVQDMDHENMFWYRQDPGLGLRLIYFSYDVKMKEKGDIPEGYSVSREKKERFSLILESASTNQTSMYLCASSTKAGVHEQYFGPGTRLTVT.

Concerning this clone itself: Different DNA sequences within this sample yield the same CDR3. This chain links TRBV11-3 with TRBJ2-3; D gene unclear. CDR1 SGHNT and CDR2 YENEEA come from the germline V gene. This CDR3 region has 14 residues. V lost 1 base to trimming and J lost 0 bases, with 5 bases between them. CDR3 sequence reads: CASSLGRSTDTQYF. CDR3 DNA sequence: TGTGCCAGCAGCTTAGGAAGGAGCACAGATACGCAGTATTTT.

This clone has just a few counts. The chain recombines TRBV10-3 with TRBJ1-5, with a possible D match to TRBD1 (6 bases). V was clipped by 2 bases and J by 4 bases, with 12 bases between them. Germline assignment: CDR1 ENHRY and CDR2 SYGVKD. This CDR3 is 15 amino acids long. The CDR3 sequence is CAISERTEGNQPQHF. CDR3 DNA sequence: TGTGCCATCAGTGAGCGGACAGAAGGGAATCAGCCCCAGCATTTT.

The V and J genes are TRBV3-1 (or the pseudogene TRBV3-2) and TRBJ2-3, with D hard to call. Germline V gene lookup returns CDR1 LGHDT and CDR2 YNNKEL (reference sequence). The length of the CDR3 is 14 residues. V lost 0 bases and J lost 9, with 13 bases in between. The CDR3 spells CASSQDIARGTQYF. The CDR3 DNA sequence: TGTGCCAGCAGCCAAGATATCGCCCGCGGAACGCAGTATTTT.

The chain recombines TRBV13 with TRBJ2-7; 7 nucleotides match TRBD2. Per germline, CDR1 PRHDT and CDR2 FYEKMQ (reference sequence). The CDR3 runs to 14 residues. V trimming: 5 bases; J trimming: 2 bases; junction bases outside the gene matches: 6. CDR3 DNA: TGTGCCAGCAGCCCCCAGCGGGGTGCCTACGAGCAGTACTTC. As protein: CASSPQRGAYEQYF.

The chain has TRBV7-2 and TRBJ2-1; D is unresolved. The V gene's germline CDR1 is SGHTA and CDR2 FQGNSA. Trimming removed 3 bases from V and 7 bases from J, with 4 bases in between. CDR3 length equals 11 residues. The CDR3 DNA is TGTGCCAGCAGCTTGCGGAATGAGCAGTTCTTC. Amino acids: CASSLRNEQFF.

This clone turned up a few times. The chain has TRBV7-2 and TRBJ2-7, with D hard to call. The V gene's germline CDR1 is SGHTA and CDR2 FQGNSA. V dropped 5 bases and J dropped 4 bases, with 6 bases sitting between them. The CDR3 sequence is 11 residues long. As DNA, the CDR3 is TGTGCCAGCAGCGATAGATACGAGCAGTACTTC. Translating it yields CASSDRYEQYF.

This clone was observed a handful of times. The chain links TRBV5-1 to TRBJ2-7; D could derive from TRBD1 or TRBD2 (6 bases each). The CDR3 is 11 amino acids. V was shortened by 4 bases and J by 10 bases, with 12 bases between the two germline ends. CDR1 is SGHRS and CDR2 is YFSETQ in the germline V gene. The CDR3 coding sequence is TGCGCCAGCAGCGGGGGGCCTCGCCAGTACTTC. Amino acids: CASSGGPRQYF.

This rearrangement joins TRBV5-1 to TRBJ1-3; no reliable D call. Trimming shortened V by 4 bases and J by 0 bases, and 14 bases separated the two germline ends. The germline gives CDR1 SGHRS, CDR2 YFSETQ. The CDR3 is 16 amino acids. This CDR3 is CASSPGVLGSGNTIYF. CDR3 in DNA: TGCGCCAGCAGCCCCGGGGTTTTGGGCTCTGGAAACACCATATATTTT. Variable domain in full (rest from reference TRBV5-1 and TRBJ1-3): KAGVTQTPRYLIKTRGQQVTLSCSPISGHRSVSWYQQTPGQGLQFLFEYFSETQRNKGNFPGRFSGRQFSNSRSEMNVSTLELGDSALYLCASSPGVLGSGNTIYFGEGSWLTVV.